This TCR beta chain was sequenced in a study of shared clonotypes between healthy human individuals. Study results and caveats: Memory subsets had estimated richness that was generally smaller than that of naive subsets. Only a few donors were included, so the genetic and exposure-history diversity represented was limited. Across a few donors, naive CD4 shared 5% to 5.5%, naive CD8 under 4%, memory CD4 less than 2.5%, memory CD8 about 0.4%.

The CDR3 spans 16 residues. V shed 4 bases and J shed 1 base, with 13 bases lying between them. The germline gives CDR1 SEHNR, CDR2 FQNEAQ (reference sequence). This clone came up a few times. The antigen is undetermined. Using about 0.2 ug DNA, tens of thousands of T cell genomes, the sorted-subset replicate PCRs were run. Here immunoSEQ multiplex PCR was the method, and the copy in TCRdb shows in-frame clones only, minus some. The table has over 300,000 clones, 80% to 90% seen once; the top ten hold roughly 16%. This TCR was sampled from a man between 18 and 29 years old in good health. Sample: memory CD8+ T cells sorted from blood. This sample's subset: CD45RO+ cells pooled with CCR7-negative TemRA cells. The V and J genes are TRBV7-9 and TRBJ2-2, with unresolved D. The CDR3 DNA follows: TGTGCCAGCAGCTCCGTAAGGGCAAAGAACACCGGGGAGCTGTTTTTT. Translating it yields CASSSVRAKNTGELFF.